This entry lists 32 T cell receptor beta chains sequenced from one sample in a study of glioma-infiltrating T cells. Amplification of TCR alpha and beta CDR3 regions from RNA used iRepertoire nested multiplex PCR. One entry per CDR3 protein, called by TCRdb with MiXCR from the multiplex PCR reads. The sample has about 89,000 distinct CDR3 sequences, about 23% seen once. The sample comprised glioma tissue, nonneoplastic brain tissue, or PBMCs (not recorded which). The receptor set was obtained from a human donor with low-grade glioma or glioblastoma, undergoing nonglioma brain surgery, or in good health (not recorded which).

This clonotype was seen repeatedly, ten times or more. V is TRBV20-1 and J is TRBJ1-5; 8 bases line up with TRBD1. This CDR3 has 14 amino acids. Trimming at V came to 6 bases and at J to 0 bases, leaving 4 bases not matched to a gene. Germline V gene data show CDR1 as DFQATT and CDR2 as SNEGSKA (reference sequence). The CDR3 is CSATGGYSNQPQHF. DNA of the CDR3: TGCAGTGCAACAGGGGGTTATAGCAATCAGCCCCAGCATTTT.

This clonotype was counted many times. V usage is TRBV27 and J usage is TRBJ2-1; 8 nucleotides match TRBD2. V lost 3 bases, J lost 8 bases, and 9 bases stayed unmatched. Germline values: CDR1 MNHEY, CDR2 SMNVEV (reference sequence). There are 15 residues in the CDR3. DNA of the CDR3: TGTGCCAGCAGTTTGGGGATTGGACTAGCATATGAGCAGTTCTTC. It yields the protein CASSLGIGLAYEQFF.

This clonotype was counted at least ten times. The chain couples TRBV7-9 to TRBJ1-6; weak D call: TRBD1 (5 bases). Germline V gene sequence: CDR1 SEHNR, CDR2 FQNEAQ (reference sequence). This CDR3 region has 14 residues. V lost 7 bases and J lost 7, with 14 bases in between. CDR3 sequence: CASNSGTANSPLHF. CDR3 coding DNA: TGTGCCAGCAACTCCGGGACGGCGAATTCACCCCTCCACTTT.

With respect to this clonotype: A single base separates this from a much larger clone, so it may be a read error. This chain joins TRBV7-9 and TRBJ2-1; D call uncertain. The germline V gene has CDR1 SEHNR and CDR2 FQNEAQ (reference sequence). This CDR3 has 12 amino acids. CDR3 loop: CASSQAGNEQSF. For the CDR3, the DNA is TGTGCCAGCAGCCAAGCCGGCAATGAGCAGTCCTTC.

This clonotype has a count of ten or more. The V and J genes are TRBV19 and TRBJ1-5; no clear D. Germline V gene lookup returns CDR1 LNHDA and CDR2 SQIVND (reference sequence). V was trimmed by 7 bases and J by 0 bases, leaving 10 bases between them. This CDR3 is built from 14 residues. Here the CDR3 DNA reads TGTGCCAGTAATAACAAGCTTAGCAATCAGCCCCAGCATTTT. It translates to CASNNKLSNQPQHF.

J is TRBJ1-6 and V is TRBV19; D gene uncertain. The CDR3 is made up of 16 amino acids. Germline V lookup: CDR1 LNHDA, CDR2 SQIVND (reference sequence). V gave up 3 bases and J gave up 6 bases, with 15 bases separating them. CDR3 nucleotides: TGTGCCAGTAGTATTGGATTCTACATACCTAATTCACCCCTCCACTTT. Translation gives CASSIGFYIPNSPLHF.

This clonotype showed up many times. The V and J genes are TRBV20-1 and TRBJ2-5; D is perhaps TRBD1 (6 bases). V was trimmed by 6 bases and J by 5 bases, leaving 16 bases between them. CDR3 length: 13 residues. CDR1 DFQATT and CDR2 SNEGSKA come from the germline V gene (reference sequence). The CDR3 DNA follows: TGCAGTGCAACAACAGGGTCTGCGGAGACCCAGTACTTC. Translation: CSATTGSAETQYF.

Ten or more counts support this clonotype. V gene TRBV6-1 combines with J gene TRBJ2-1; D assignment may be TRBD1 or TRBD2 (5 bases each). Trimming removed 4 bases at V and 5 bases at J, with 12 bases between. CDR3 size: 14 residues. The germline V gene has CDR1 MNHNS and CDR2 SASEGT. The CDR3 coding sequence is TGTGCCAGCAGTGGTTGGGGGAGTCACAATGAGCAGTTCTTC. It is translated as CASSGWGSHNEQFF.

This clonotype turned up a few times. This sequence joins TRBV7-9 and TRBJ2-5, with D perhaps assigned TRBD1 or TRBD2 (6 bases each). The CDR3 consists of 15 residues. V dropped 4 bases and J dropped 4 bases, with 16 bases sitting between them. Germline CDR1 and CDR2: SEHNR and FQNEAQ (reference sequence). CDR3 protein: CASSYSTGGVETQYF. The CDR3 DNA reads as TGTGCCAGCAGCTACTCGACAGGAGGGGTAGAGACCCAGTACTTC.

As concerns this clonotype: Being one base from a much bigger clone, this may be a read error. V and J are TRBV7-2 and TRBJ2-3; 8 positions match TRBD2. CDR1 SGHTA and CDR2 FQGNSA come from the germline V gene. The CDR3 loop spans 17 amino acids. The junction had 7 bases not matched to a gene; V was cut back by 0 bases and J by 2 bases. CDR3 DNA sequence: TGTGCCAGCAGCTTAGCCCCCGGGGGGGGGGACACAGATACGCAGTATTTT. This gives the protein CASSLAPGGGDTDTQYF.

Ten or more counts support this clonotype. The junction does not match germline at one end; this may be a read error. The chain joins TRBV20-1 to TRBJ1-1, with a weak D call TRBD1 (5 bases). Germline CDR1 DFQATT, CDR2 SNEGSKA (reference sequence). CDR3 length equals 16 residues. The CDR3 DNA is TGCAGTGCTAGAGATCGAGGAGGCGGGGCGAACGCTGAAGCTTTCTTT. Translation gives CSARDRGGGANAEAFF.

This rearrangement joins TRBV6-2 or TRBV6-3 to TRBJ2-7, with 10 positions matching TRBD2. V was pared by 5 bases and J by 5 bases, with 12 bases of the junction left unmatched. CDR1 is MNHEY and CDR2 is SVGEGT in the germline V gene. CDR3 length: 16 amino acids. The CDR3 sequence: CASSIPRASGSHEQYF. CDR3 in DNA: TGTGCCAGCAGTATACCCCGGGCTAGCGGGAGCCACGAGCAGTACTTC.

The sample holds many counts of this clonotype. The chain joins TRBV6-6 to TRBJ2-2; no clear D gene. The CDR3 contains 11 residues. Trimming stripped 0 bases from V and 14 bases from J, with 7 bases between. Per the germline V gene, CDR1 is MNHNY and CDR2 is SVGAGI (reference sequence). The CDR3 DNA sequence: TGTGCCAGCAGTTACTCGACCATCCTGTTTTTT. Amino acid sequence: CASSYSTILFF.

The sample holds many counts of this clonotype. The chain's CDR3 is CSASKDSSQTQYF. CDR3 nucleotides: TGCAGTGCTAGTAAGGACAGCAGTCAGACCCAGTACTTC. The rearrangement joins TRBV20-1 to TRBJ2-5, with a weak D call TRBD1 (6 bases). CDR3 length: 13 amino acids. Germline V gene sequence: CDR1 DFQATT, CDR2 SNEGSKA (reference sequence). The germline V and J ends were trimmed by 3 bases and 6 bases, with 14 bases remaining between them.

Note on this clonotype: A much larger clone lies a single base off, so this may be a read error. The genes are TRBV3-1 and TRBJ2-1, with TRBD2 matching over 7 bases. The CDR3 consists of 15 residues. The germline CDR1 and CDR2 sequences are LGHDT and YNNKEL (reference sequence). V lost 3 bases to trimming and J lost 3 bases; unmatched junction nucleotides: 5. The CDR3 coding sequence is TGTGCCAGCAGCCAGAAGCGGGGCTGCTACAATGAGCAGTTCTTC. The encoded protein is CASSQKRGCYNEQFF.

As regards this clonotype: This may stem from a read error, because a much larger clone lies one nucleotide away. The chain recombines TRBV3-1 with TRBJ1-2; D unresolved. The CDR3 loop spans 13 amino acids. Germline CDR1 reads LGHDT; CDR2 reads YNNKEL (reference sequence). The CDR3 sequence: CASSQVPASGCTF. For the CDR3, the DNA is TGTGCCAGCAGCCAAGTACCCGCTTCCGGCTGCACCTTC.

This clonotype was counted ten times or more. The gene calls are TRBV29-1 and TRBJ2-3; D gene ambiguous. Germline values: CDR1 SQVTM, CDR2 ANQGSEA. Trimming stripped 8 bases from V and 3 bases from J, with 0 bases between. CDR3 length: 8 residues. The CDR3 loop is CSTDTQYF. The CDR3 DNA reads TGCAGCACAGATACGCAGTATTTT.

Comments on this clonotype: Compared with germline, one end of the junction differs, possibly owing to a read error. The rearrangement uses TRBV7-9 and TRBJ1-1; D gene unclear. The CDR3 loop spans 13 amino acids. Germline values: CDR1 SEHNR, CDR2 FQNEAQ (reference sequence). CDR3 bases: TGTGCCAGCACGATGGGAGTGAGCACTGGAGCTTTCTTT. Residues: CASTMGVSTGAFF.

This clonotype was detected only a few times. The chain is built from TRBV5-1 and TRBJ1-1; D might be TRBD1 (5 bases). Trimming left V 4 bases short and J 2 bases short, with 12 bases between. Germline V lookup: CDR1 SGHRS, CDR2 YFSETQ. This CDR3 region has 14 residues. This CDR3 is CASSTGTPNTEAFF. DNA for the CDR3: TGCGCCAGCAGCACCGGGACCCCCAACACTGAAGCTTTCTTT.

At least ten counts were recorded for this clonotype. The rearrangement uses TRBV2 and TRBJ2-1; 12 bases agree with TRBD2. Trimming at V came to 7 bases and at J to 8 bases, leaving 9 bases not matched to a gene. This CDR3 comprises 15 residues. Per the germline V gene, CDR1 is SNHLY and CDR2 is FYNNEI. CDR3 sequence reads: CASTKTSGSSDEQFF. CDR3 in DNA: TGTGCCAGCACTAAGACTAGCGGGAGCAGCGATGAGCAGTTCTTC.

A remark on this clonotype: It may be a read error: a sequence one base away is much more abundant. The chain uses TRBV2 and TRBJ1-6, with a weak D call TRBD1 (5 bases). The CDR3 loop spans 13 amino acids. Germline V gene sequence: CDR1 SNHLY, CDR2 FYNNEI. The CDR3 is CASSGIQNSLLHF. In DNA form, the CDR3 reads TGTGCCTCGTCAGGGATCCAGAATTCACTCCTCCACTTT.

This clonotype occurred many times. The rearrangement uses TRBV20-1 and TRBJ2-7, with D unresolved. This CDR3 has 11 residues. Per the germline V gene, CDR1 is DFQATT and CDR2 is SNEGSKA (reference sequence). Deletions cut 5 bases from V and 2 bases from J, with 7 bases between. The CDR3 protein is CSAVKTYEQYF. The CDR3 nucleotides are TGCAGTGCTGTAAAAACCTACGAGCAGTACTTC.

The rearrangement links TRBV7-2 to TRBJ1-4, with D uncertain. Germline V CDR1 and CDR2: SGHTA, FQGNSA. The CDR3 is 16 amino acids. The V gene lost 7 bases and the J gene lost 5 bases, with 20 bases spanning the gap. The CDR3 reads CASTLGFGVTNEKLFF. The CDR3 DNA reads TGTGCCAGCACCTTGGGCTTCGGTGTTACAAATGAAAAACTGTTTTTT.

This chain uses TRBV30 with TRBJ1-3, with a possible D match to TRBD1 (5 bases). V lost 7 bases, J lost 0 bases, and 10 bases lay in between. CDR1 GTSNPN and CDR2 SVGIG come from the germline V gene (reference sequence). The CDR3 loop spans 13 amino acids. The CDR3 region is CAYGHFSGNTIYF. CDR3 DNA: TGTGCCTATGGACATTTCTCTGGAAACACCATATATTTT.

The CDR3 DNA is TGTGCCAGCAGCAACCGGGCTTACGAGCAGTACTTC. It specifies CASSNRAYEQYF. The chain has TRBV3-1 and TRBJ2-7; D unclear. Germline V gene lookup returns CDR1 LGHDT and CDR2 YNNKEL (reference sequence). Trimming stripped 5 bases from V and 4 bases from J, with 9 bases between. The CDR3 runs 12 residues.

This clonotype was seen at least ten times. CDR3 bases: TGTGCCAGCAGTTCCACCTCGGGGGGTTGGAGGTTCTTC. This codes for CASSSTSGGWRFF. The rearrangement links TRBV6-2 or TRBV6-3 to TRBJ2-1, with TRBD2 identical over 7 bases. The CDR3 is 13 amino acids. V shed 4 bases and J 15 bases; nucleotides not matched to a gene: 12. Germline V gene sequence: CDR1 MNHEY, CDR2 SVGEGT.

This clonotype was observed a single time. The chain couples TRBV20-1 to TRBJ2-7, with D maybe TRBD1 (5 bases). The germline CDR1 and CDR2 sequences are DFQATT and SNEGSKA (reference sequence). CDR3 length equals 9 residues. The V end was cut by 6 bases, the J end by 5 bases, with 5 bases between. CDR3 amino acids: CSAGDEQYF. CDR3 sequence (DNA): TGCAGTGCAGGGGACGAGCAGTACTTC.

This clonotype was picked up a small number of times. V and J are TRBV2 and TRBJ2-7; D gene uncertain. The CDR3 consists of 11 residues. Germline V gives CDR1 SNHLY, CDR2 FYNNEI. Between the trimmed V and J ends, which lost 6 bases and 2 bases, there was a span of 5 bases. CDR3 amino acids: CASSDTYEQYF. CDR3 nucleotides: TGTGCCAGCAGCGACACCTACGAGCAGTACTTC.

The chain is built from TRBV5-1 and TRBJ2-2; D remains unclear. Trimming took 0 bases from V and 9 from J, leaving 9 bases between them. From germline, CDR1 is SGHRS and CDR2 YFSETQ. The CDR3 totals 13 residues. CDR3 in DNA: TGCGCCAGCAGCTTGGCCGCCGACTGGGAGCTGTTTTTT. Translated, it gives CASSLAADWELFF.

This chain joins TRBV12-3 or TRBV12-4 and TRBJ2-2, with unresolved D. The CDR3 is made up of 17 amino acids. V was cut by 2 bases and J by 0 bases, with 13 bases left in between. The CDR3 reads CASSLRSGTANTGELFF. The CDR3 region has the DNA TGTGCCAGCAGTTTAAGGTCCGGTACTGCGAACACCGGGGAGCTGTTTTTT.

This clonotype was seen repeatedly, ten times or more. The chain joins TRBV29-1 to TRBJ2-7; no clear D gene. The CDR3 sequence is 12 residues long. Per the germline V gene, CDR1 is SQVTM and CDR2 is ANQGSEA. Trimming shortened V by 1 base and J by 3 bases, and 7 bases separated the two germline ends. As DNA, the CDR3 is TGCAGCGTTGAAGGGGCGAACTACGAGCAGTACTTC. It encodes CSVEGANYEQYF.

Ten or more counts support this clonotype. V and J are TRBV2 and TRBJ2-1; D ambiguous. This CDR3 is built from 14 residues. V was trimmed by 7 bases and J by 4 bases, leaving 14 bases between them. Germline CDR1 and CDR2: SNHLY and FYNNEI. In DNA, the CDR3 is TGTGCCAGCACAAAAGGGCTGGGTTACAATGAGCAGTTCTTC. Translated, it gives CASTKGLGYNEQFF.